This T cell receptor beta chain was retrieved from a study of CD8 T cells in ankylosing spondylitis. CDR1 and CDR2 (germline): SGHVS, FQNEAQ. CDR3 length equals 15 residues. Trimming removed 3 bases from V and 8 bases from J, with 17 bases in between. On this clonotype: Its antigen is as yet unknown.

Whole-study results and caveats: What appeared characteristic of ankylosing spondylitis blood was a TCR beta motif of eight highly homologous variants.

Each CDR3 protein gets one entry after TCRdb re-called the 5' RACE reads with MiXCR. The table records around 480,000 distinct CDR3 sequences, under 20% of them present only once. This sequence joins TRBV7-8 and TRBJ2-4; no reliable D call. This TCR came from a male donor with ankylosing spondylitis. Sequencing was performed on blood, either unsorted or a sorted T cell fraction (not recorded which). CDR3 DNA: TGTGCCAGCAGCTTGGAAGGGAATCTTAAGGACATTCAGTACTTC. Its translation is CASSLEGNLKDIQYF.